Included here is one TCR beta chain sequence, with context. This clonotype has more than one count but fewer than ten. Its antigen is unknown. Nothing much larger sits one base from this clone, and base qualities are not available. This sample stems from a study of T cell repertoires in cytomegalovirus infection (dated by TCRdb to the late 2010s). Concerning the study at large: Peptide stimulations targeted recently identified HLA-C-restricted CMV epitopes, whose presentation resists viral immunomodulation, together with well-studied HLA-B-restricted epitopes. Because public TCR beta signatures pointed to carriage of CMV infection together with the matching HLA type, the HLA type of each donor mattered for the analysis.

CDR1 SNHLY and CDR2 FYNNEI were looked up in the germline V gene. V loses 8 bases of germline sequence and J loses 5 bases, and the interval between the two ends is 16 bases. From cysteine to phenylalanine, the CDR3 is 14 amino acids long. This entry keeps only the CDR3 DNA: 42 bases, framed from base 1. The reads were generated on an Illumina HiSeq 1500. In-frame beta chains were kept once TCRdb had trimmed the public reads at Q25 with fastp and called clones with MiXCR. Here each entry gathers all rows of one CDR3 protein and keeps the most common genes and DNA. The table for this sample lists nearly 700,000 distinct CDR3 sequences; approximately 33% of them were counted only once. Together, the top ten hold approximately 18% of the sample. What the work shows at the level of the full study, not this receptor alone: Cumulative frequency of public TCR beta family members discriminated carriers of CMV infection plus the relevant HLA type in this cohort and an independent roughly 330-donor cohort. The ex vivo response was dominated by HLA-C-restricted CMV-specific TCR beta clonotypes, which also provided the single most frequent clonotype in two of eight donors.

Read against the paper, the sample's treatment or condition label means: in vitro stimulation with specific CMV peptide epitopes to enrich CMV-specific T cells. The chain couples TRBV2 to TRBJ2-1; the D gene lacks a confident call. This clonotype originated in a human donor in good health (CMV status not recorded). Some clones in this sample may be carry-over from other donors' samples. The sample was cultured PBMCs, taken from culture after CMV antigen stimulation. CDR3 protein: CASPQLDKHNEQFF. The nucleotide sequence is TGTGCCAGCCCACAACTCGACAAGCACAATGAGCAGTTCTTC.